What follows are 27 T cell receptor beta chains derived from one specimen sequenced in a study of T cell responses to AZD1222 COVID-19 vaccine. TCRdb's table, derived via immunoSEQ multiplex PCR, lists solely in-frame clones and lacks some. The top ten clones hold 21% of a sample with about 18,000 clones, roughly 81% of them seen once. The input for sequencing was peripheral blood, taken 28 days after the second AZD1222 dose. All receptors derive from an adult who received the AZD1222 COVID-19 vaccine.

The V call is TRBV3-1 (or the pseudogene TRBV3-2), the J call TRBJ1-2; 12 nucleotides line up with TRBD1. The CDR3 totals 15 residues. J lost 8 bases, V lost 3 bases, and 7 bases had no gene match. Germline CDR1 and CDR2: LGHDT and YNNKEL (reference sequence). CDR3 loop: CASSHRDRGRGGYTF. In DNA form, the CDR3 reads TGTGCCAGCAGCCACCGGGACAGGGGGCGAGGCGGCTACACCTTC.

The chain employs TRBV18 and TRBJ2-1, with D maybe TRBD2 (5 bases). From germline, CDR1 is KGHSH and CDR2 LQKENI. The V end was cut by 2 bases, the J end by 6 bases, with 17 bases between. This CDR3 is 16 amino acids long. The CDR3 DNA is TGTGCCAGCTCACCAACCTCCGGGGTACTTTCCAATGAGCAGTTCTTC. Protein sequence: CASSPTSGVLSNEQFF.

Notes on this clone: At one boundary the junction diverges from the germline segment, which might be a read error. The genes are TRBV6-4 and TRBJ2-4; D is undetermined. Germline V gene sequence: CDR1 MRHNA, CDR2 SNTAGT. There are 10 residues in the CDR3. The CDR3 region has the DNA TGTGCCAGCAAATGCTTTCGGTCGAACTTC. Amino acids: CASKCFRSNF.

The chain employs TRBV19 and TRBJ2-5; D perhaps matches TRBD2 (5 bases). V was cut by 5 bases and J by 5 bases, with 15 bases left in between. CDR3 length: 14 residues. Germline loops: CDR1 LNHDA, CDR2 SQIVND (reference sequence). CDR3 residues: CASSGRGRRETQYF. The CDR3 nucleotides are TGTGCCAGTAGTGGAAGAGGCCGGAGGGAGACCCAGTACTTC.

In its sample, this clone was seen a few times. The gene calls are TRBV3-1 (or the pseudogene TRBV3-2) and TRBJ2-5; D remains ambiguous. Germline V gene sequence: CDR1 LGHDT, CDR2 YNNKEL (reference sequence). V gave up 1 base and J gave up 5 bases, with 11 bases separating them. CDR3 size: 14 residues. CDR3: CASSQGDWSETQYF. The CDR3 DNA follows: TGTGCCAGCAGCCAAGGGGATTGGTCGGAGACCCAGTACTTC.

The chain links TRBV6-1 to TRBJ1-2; D gene ambiguous. Germline V gene sequence: CDR1 MNHNS, CDR2 SASEGT. Trimming pared 2 bases from V and 4 bases from J, leaving 11 bases between. CDR3 length equals 14 residues. The CDR3 spells CASSEWGPGYGYTF. The CDR3 DNA reads as TGTGCCAGCAGTGAATGGGGTCCGGGCTATGGCTACACCTTC.

V usage is TRBV5-5 and J usage is TRBJ2-6; perhaps TRBD2 as D (6 bases). Trimming removed 4 bases from V and 2 bases from J, with 10 bases in between. The CDR3 runs 15 residues. Germline CDR1 and CDR2: SGHKS and YYEKEE (reference sequence). Here the CDR3 reads CASSPGSAGANVLTF. The DNA of the CDR3 is TGTGCCAGCAGCCCCGGGAGCGCTGGGGCCAACGTCCTGACTTTC.

The genes are TRBV29-1 and TRBJ1-1, with 8 nucleotides matching TRBD1. The germline gives CDR1 SQVTM, CDR2 ANQGSEA. Trimming cost V 6 bases and J 6 bases; bases outside gene matches: 12. CDR3 length: 14 amino acids. This CDR3 is CSVLGQGLNSEAFF. The CDR3 region has the DNA TGCAGCGTCCTAGGACAGGGACTCAACTCTGAAGCTTTCTTT.

The chain combines TRBV6-5 with TRBJ1-1; no firm D call. Germline assignment: CDR1 MNHEY and CDR2 SVGAGI. The CDR3 sequence is 12 residues long. Trimming removed 2 bases at V and 5 bases at J, with 6 bases between. CDR3 protein: CASSYAGTEAFF. The DNA for the CDR3 is TGTGCCAGCAGTTACGCGGGGACTGAAGCTTTCTTT.

The chain joins TRBV2 to TRBJ1-5, with D possibly being TRBD1 (5 bases). Germline CDR1 reads SNHLY; CDR2 reads FYNNEI. The CDR3 is made up of 13 amino acids. The germline V and J ends were trimmed by 4 bases and 7 bases, with 11 bases remaining between them. The CDR3 loop reads CASSGAGRQPQHF. The CDR3 coding sequence is TGTGCCAGCAGTGGAGCAGGGAGGCAGCCCCAGCATTTT.

V is TRBV7-2 and J is TRBJ1-2; 7 nucleotides line up with TRBD1. The germline V gene has CDR1 SGHTA and CDR2 FQGNSA. The CDR3 loop spans 12 amino acids. J was trimmed by 7 bases and V by 8 bases; bases with no gene match: 7. CDR3 amino acids: CASAEQGTGYTF. The CDR3 region has the DNA TGTGCCAGCGCTGAACAGGGGACTGGCTACACCTTC.

This clone showed up just once. V and J are TRBV5-4 and TRBJ2-2; unclear D gene. V was trimmed by 1 base and J by 4 bases, leaving 8 bases between them. Germline CDR1 and CDR2: SGHNT and YYREEE (reference sequence). The length of the CDR3 is 14 residues. CDR3 DNA sequence: TGTGCCAGCAGCTTGTCTTTCCGCACCGGGGAGCTGTTTTTT. It is translated as CASSLSFRTGELFF. The whole variable domain, remainder taken from reference TRBV5-4 and TRBJ2-2, is ETGVTQSPTHLIKTRGQQVTLRCSSQSGHNTVSWYQQALGQGPQFIFQYYREEENGRGNFPPRFSGLQFPNYSSELNVNALELDDSALYLCASSLSFRTGELFFGEGSRLTVL.

The chain combines TRBV7-8 with TRBJ1-1; no firm D call. CDR3 size: 13 residues. Germline values: CDR1 SGHVS, CDR2 FQNEAQ. Trimming shortened V by 5 bases and J by 3 bases, and 10 bases separated the two germline ends. CDR3 residues: CASSLLEDTEAFF. In DNA, the CDR3 is TGTGCCAGCAGCCTCCTCGAGGACACTGAAGCTTTCTTT. Full variable domain (outside the CDR3, taken from reference TRBV7-8 and TRBJ1-1): GAGVSQSPRYKVAKRGQDVALRCDPISGHVSLFWYQQALGQGPEFLTYFQNEAQLDKSGLPSDRFFAERPEGSVSTLKIQRTQQEDSAVYLCASSLLEDTEAFFGQGTRLTVV.

This rearrangement joins TRBV7-2 to TRBJ2-5; D ambiguous. Germline V gene lookup returns CDR1 SGHTA and CDR2 FQGNSA. The CDR3 runs to 14 residues. Deletions cut 2 bases from V and 3 bases from J, with 10 bases between. CDR3 region: CASSLTGNEETQYF. Here the CDR3 DNA reads TGTGCCAGCAGCTTAACCGGAAACGAAGAGACCCAGTACTTC.

The chain carries TRBV4-2 and TRBJ2-6, with D possibly being TRBD2 (5 bases). The CDR3 length is 15 residues. V was shortened by 3 bases and J by 0 bases, with 6 bases between the two germline ends. CDR1 is LGHNA and CDR2 is YNFKEQ in the germline V gene. CDR3 DNA: TGTGCCAGCAGCCACGACTACTCTGGGGCCAACGTCCTGACTTTC. This gives the protein CASSHDYSGANVLTF.

The V and J genes are TRBV5-6 and TRBJ1-2, with D possibly being TRBD1 (6 bases). V was pared by 0 bases and J by 4 bases, with 10 bases between. Germline CDR1 reads SGHDT; CDR2 reads YYEEEE. The CDR3 has 14 residues. CDR3 in amino acids: CASSLEQGLYGYTF. The CDR3 region has the DNA TGTGCCAGCAGCTTGGAACAGGGTCTCTATGGCTACACCTTC.

The genes are TRBV5-1 and TRBJ1-1; 7 nucleotides line up with TRBD1. The V segment lost 0 bases and the J segment 7 bases; nucleotides outside the gene matches: 6. The CDR3 length is 14 residues. Germline CDR1 and CDR2: SGHRS and YFSETQ. This CDR3 reads CASSLGRGDSEAFF. The CDR3 nucleotides are TGCGCCAGCAGCTTGGGGCGGGGGGACAGTGAAGCTTTCTTT.

This clone was observed a handful of times. This chain joins TRBV2 and TRBJ1-2, with 10 bases fitting TRBD1. This CDR3 is built from 14 residues. In germline, CDR1 is SNHLY, CDR2 FYNNEI. V shed 4 bases, J shed 6 bases, and the junction held 5 bases outside the gene matches. The DNA for the CDR3 is TGTGCCAGCAGTGGGGACAGGGGACGGGATGGCTACACCTTC. Translating gives CASSGDRGRDGYTF.

This clone was seen just once. The V gene is TRBV2, the J gene TRBJ1-3; D may be TRBD1 (5 bases). With 6 bases removed from V and 2 bases from J, the gap between germline ends came to 8 bases. CDR1 SNHLY and CDR2 FYNNEI come from the germline V gene. The CDR3 is made up of 13 amino acids. The CDR3 nucleotides are TGTGCCAGCAGGGGGACGACTGGAAACACCATATATTTT. Encoded protein: CASRGTTGNTIYF.

This clone was found once. This chain uses TRBV27 with TRBJ2-1; D call uncertain. Per germline, CDR1 MNHEY and CDR2 SMNVEV (reference sequence). Trimming removed 4 bases from V and 0 bases from J, with 19 bases in between. This CDR3 comprises 18 residues. CDR3 bases: TGTGCCAGCAGTTGGACGACTGGACGGACCCGCTCCTACAATGAGCAGTTCTTC. Protein product: CASSWTTGRTRSYNEQFF.

This sequence joins TRBV5-1 and TRBJ2-1; 7 bases are shared with TRBD1. The germline V gene has CDR1 SGHRS and CDR2 YFSETQ. CDR3 length: 15 residues. Losses at the gene ends were 4 bases for V and 0 bases for J; bases not matched to a gene: 4. CDR3 nucleotides: TGCGCCAGCAGCCAGGCAGGGGGCTCCTACAATGAGCAGTTCTTC. As protein: CASSQAGGSYNEQFF. Complete variable domain (other parts from reference TRBV5-1 and TRBJ2-1): KAGVTQTPRYLIKTRGQQVTLSCSPISGHRSVSWYQQTPGQGLQFLFEYFSETQRNKGNFPGRFSGRQFSNSRSEMNVSTLELGDSALYLCASSQAGGSYNEQFFGPGTRLTVL.

The V and J genes are TRBV5-1 and TRBJ2-1, with 8 bases matching TRBD2. V shed 4 bases, J shed 7 bases, and the junction held 13 bases outside the gene matches. This CDR3 contains 16 residues. CDR1 is SGHRS and CDR2 is YFSETQ in the germline V gene. The CDR3 bases are TGCGCCAGCAGCCCGGACCCCAGCGGGGGAGGGAATGAGCAGTTCTTC. Translation gives CASSPDPSGGGNEQFF.

This clone showed up just a few times. The gene calls are TRBV20-1 and TRBJ2-7; TRBD2 matches 12 bases. CDR3 length: 17 residues. Germline V gives CDR1 DFQATT, CDR2 SNEGSKA (reference sequence). After removal of 3 bases from V and 1 base from J, the junction contained 10 bases not matched to a gene. The CDR3 nucleotides read TGCAGTGCTAGTTCTAGCGGGAGGGCCCCGGCTTCCTACGAGCAGTACTTC. As protein: CSASSSGRAPASYEQYF.

In this sample, this clone turned up once. This sequence joins TRBV5-6 and TRBJ2-7; the D gene is possibly TRBD1 (5 bases). Per the germline V gene, CDR1 is SGHDT and CDR2 is YYEEEE. CDR3 length equals 13 residues. V was clipped by 3 bases and J by 0 bases, with 7 bases between them. The CDR3: CASSSDSSYEQYF. The CDR3 DNA is TGTGCCAGCAGCTCAGACAGCTCCTACGAGCAGTACTTC.

V is TRBV5-1 and J is TRBJ2-7; the D is unclear. Germline-derived CDR1 and CDR2 are SGHRS and YFSETQ. V was pared by 5 bases and J by 1 base, with 13 bases between. The CDR3 length is 14 residues. This CDR3 reads CASRSTADSYEQYF. Written as DNA, the CDR3 is TGCGCCAGCAGATCTACGGCAGATTCCTACGAGCAGTACTTC. Using reference TRBV5-1 and TRBJ2-7 for the parts outside the CDR3, the full variable domain is KAGVTQTPRYLIKTRGQQVTLSCSPISGHRSVSWYQQTPGQGLQFLFEYFSETQRNKGNFPGRFSGRQFSNSRSEMNVSTLELGDSALYLCASRSTADSYEQYFGPGTRLTVT.

The V call is TRBV27, the J call TRBJ1-3, with no clear D. The germline V gene has CDR1 MNHEY and CDR2 SMNVEV (reference sequence). CDR3 length: 15 residues. V was clipped by 0 bases and J by 4 bases, with 10 bases between them. The CDR3 DNA sequence: TGTGCCAGCAGTTTATCTCGGGAATCCGGAAACACCATATATTTT. It codes for CASSLSRESGNTIYF.

This clone is categorized as medium-sized. V gene TRBV19 combines with J gene TRBJ2-1; D may be TRBD2 (6 bases). V was shortened by 6 bases and J by 7 bases, with 16 bases between the two germline ends. Germline V gives CDR1 LNHDA, CDR2 SQIVND (reference sequence). The CDR3 runs to 14 residues. CDR3 region: CASSRTTLGNEQFF. CDR3 DNA: TGTGCCAGTAGCCGGACTACCCTCGGGAATGAGCAGTTCTTC.